This is a list of T cell receptor beta chains from one sample in a study of blood T cell repertoires in COVID-19. The assay was immunoSEQ multiplex PCR, and TCRdb's table has in-frame clones only and misses some. The repertoire includes fewer than 350,000 clones, approximately 85% of them detected once, and around 7.8% sits in the top ten. The sample comprised peripheral blood. These receptors were collected from a human donor in a cohort sampled during active COVID-19. CDR3s include the opening cysteine and the closing phenylalanine or tryptophan. The D gene is left open where the match is weak. Clone size is stated in some rows and not others, as once, few, many or a class when expanded.

D gene: -; clone size: once; V gene: TRBV2; J gene: TRBJ1-1; CDR3 DNA: TGTGCCAGCAGTGACAGGGTTAACACTGAAGCTTTCTTT; CDR3 protein: CASSDRVNTEAFF
D gene: -; clone size: few; V gene: TRBV9; J gene: TRBJ1-1; CDR3 DNA: TGTGCCAGCAGCGTCACAGGGAGGGTGAACACTGAAGCTTTCTTT; CDR3 protein: CASSVTGRVNTEAFF
D gene: -; clone size: -; V gene: TRBV18; J gene: TRBJ1-1; CDR3 DNA: TGTGCCAGCTCAGAAGACTTGAGTGCCACTGAAGCTTTCTTT; CDR3 protein: CASSEDLSATEAFF
D gene: -; clone size: -; V gene: TRBV30; J gene: TRBJ1-5; CDR3 DNA: TGTGCCTGGAGTGAACTGAACAATCAGCCCCAGCATTTT; CDR3 protein: CAWSELNNQPQHF
D gene: -; clone size: -; V gene: TRBV4-1; J gene: TRBJ2-1; CDR3 DNA: TGCGCCAGCAGGGAGGTGGCGGGGCCGAGCTCCTACAATGAGCAGTTCTTC; CDR3 protein: CASREVAGPSSYNEQFF
D gene: -; clone size: -; V gene: TRBV19; J gene: TRBJ2-3; CDR3 DNA: TGTGCCAGTAGTATGCTGGTCAGGGCAGATACGCAGTATTTT; CDR3 protein: CASSMLVRADTQYF
D gene: TRBD1; clone size: once; V gene: TRBV6-5; J gene: TRBJ2-4; CDR3 DNA: TGTGCCAGCAGCCCAGGGGGCGAGGGGAACATTCAGTACTTC; CDR3 protein: CASSPGGEGNIQYF
D gene: TRBD1; clone size: -; V gene: TRBV5-1; J gene: TRBJ2-7; CDR3 DNA: TGCGCCAGCAGCTACCCTACGGGACAGGCCGGTGTCCCCTACGAGCAGTACTTC; CDR3 protein: CASSYPTGQAGVPYEQYF
D gene: TRBD1; clone size: -; V gene: TRBV5-1; J gene: TRBJ2-3; CDR3 DNA: TGCGCCAGCAGCATATCGACAGGGTCAGATACGCAGTATTTT; CDR3 protein: CASSISTGSDTQYF
D gene: -; clone size: -; V gene: TRBV6-5; J gene: TRBJ1-1; CDR3 DNA: TGTGCCAGCAGTTACCCTGGAGATACAACTGAAGCTTTCTTT; CDR3 protein: CASSYPGDTTEAFF
D gene: TRBD1; clone size: -; V gene: TRBV2; J gene: TRBJ2-3; CDR3 DNA: TGTGCCAGCAGTGAGGCAGGGACAGGGTACACAGATACGCAGTATTTT; CDR3 protein: CASSEAGTGYTDTQYF
D gene: TRBD1; clone size: -; V gene: TRBV5-1; J gene: TRBJ1-2; CDR3 DNA: TGCGCCAGCAGCTTGAATGGCCCTTCACGGACAGGGAGGGGCTACACCTTC; CDR3 protein: CASSLNGPSRTGRGYTF
D gene: TRBD1; clone size: -; V gene: TRBV6-4; J gene: TRBJ2-7; CDR3 DNA: TGTGCCCACGACCGGGACAGGGGAACTTACGAGCAGTACTTC; CDR3 protein: CAHDRDRGTYEQYF
D gene: TRBD1; clone size: -; V gene: TRBV7-3; J gene: TRBJ2-7; CDR3 DNA: TGTGCCAGCAGTTTTTCCGGGACAGAGAACTACGAGCAGTACTTC; CDR3 protein: CASSFSGTENYEQYF
D gene: -; clone size: -; V gene: TRBV19; J gene: TRBJ1-2; CDR3 DNA: TGTGCCAGTAAGAGTTATTCAAGCCCTCAAATCCCTTATGGCTACACCTTC; CDR3 protein: CASKSYSSPQIPYGYTF
D gene: TRBD1; clone size: -; V gene: TRBV6-5; J gene: TRBJ1-3; CDR3 DNA: TGTGCCAGCAGTCCGACAGGGAACGGTGGAAACACCATATATTTT; CDR3 protein: CASSPTGNGGNTIYF
D gene: -; clone size: -; V gene: TRBV20-1; J gene: TRBJ2-1; CDR3 DNA: TGCAGTGCTTCAGACTATGAGCAGTTCTTC; CDR3 protein: CSASDYEQFF
D gene: -; clone size: few; V gene: TRBV19; J gene: TRBJ2-7; CDR3 DNA: TGTGCCAGTAGTACTACAGGGTTCCACGAGCAGTACTTC; CDR3 protein: CASSTTGFHEQYF
D gene: TRBD1; clone size: -; V gene: TRBV7-9; J gene: TRBJ2-7; CDR3 DNA: TGTGCCAGCAGCCTGGGTGGACAGGAGATCTTC; CDR3 protein: CASSLGGQEIF
D gene: -; clone size: -; V gene: TRBV18; J gene: TRBJ1-4; CDR3 DNA: TGTGCCAGCTCATCAAAAGAGGGTGAAAAACTGTTTTTT; CDR3 protein: CASSSKEGEKLFF
D gene: TRBD1; clone size: -; V gene: TRBV5-8; J gene: TRBJ2-7; CDR3 DNA: TGTGCCAGCAGCTTGGAAGGACAGGGGGCGGCCTACGAGCAGTACTTC; CDR3 protein: CASSLEGQGAAYEQYF
D gene: TRBD1; clone size: -; V gene: TRBV11-2; J gene: TRBJ1-5; CDR3 DNA: TGTGCCAGCAGCTTCTCAGGGGGCGGACAGCCCCAGCATTTT; CDR3 protein: CASSFSGGGQPQHF
D gene: -; clone size: few; V gene: TRBV4-2; J gene: TRBJ2-1; CDR3 DNA: TGTGCCAGCAGCCAACTAGGATCCGCCAATGAGCAGTTCTTC; CDR3 protein: CASSQLGSANEQFF
D gene: TRBD1; clone size: few; V gene: TRBV19; J gene: TRBJ1-6; CDR3 DNA: TGTGCCAGTAGTTCGGGACAGGCCCTCAATAATTCACCCCTCCACTTT; CDR3 protein: CASSSGQALNNSPLHF
D gene: -; clone size: -; V gene: TRBV20-1; J gene: TRBJ2-7; CDR3 DNA: TGCAGTGCTAGTATCCCGGGAGAGCGTACCTACGAGCAGTACTTC; CDR3 protein: CSASIPGERTYEQYF
D gene: -; clone size: -; V gene: TRBV15; J gene: TRBJ1-5; CDR3 DNA: TGTGCCACCAGCAGAGATTACGGGAATCAGCCCCAGCATTTT; CDR3 protein: CATSRDYGNQPQHF
D gene: -; clone size: -; V gene: TRBV9; J gene: TRBJ1-2; CDR3 DNA: TGTGCCAGCAGCGCTTTATTGACAGAAGATCTCTATGGCTACACCTTC; CDR3 protein: CASSALLTEDLYGYTF
D gene: -; clone size: -; V gene: TRBV24-1; J gene: TRBJ2-7; CDR3 DNA: TGTGCCACCAGTGATCGGGACTCTTCCTACGAGCAGTACTTC; CDR3 protein: CATSDRDSSYEQYF
D gene: -; clone size: -; V gene: TRBV29-1; J gene: TRBJ1-2; CDR3 DNA: TGCAGCGGGGGAACGGAGGGCTACACCTTC; CDR3 protein: CSGGTEGYTF
D gene: -; clone size: -; V gene: TRBV18; J gene: TRBJ1-1; CDR3 DNA: TGTGCCAGCTCACTGCCGGGACAAGGGAGGGCTGAAGCTTTCTTT; CDR3 protein: CASSLPGQGRAEAFF
D gene: -; clone size: -; V gene: TRBV3-1/TRBV3-2; J gene: TRBJ2-2; CDR3 DNA: TGTGCCAGCAGCCAAGTCGGGGGGCCTAACACCGGGGAGCTGTTTTTT; CDR3 protein: CASSQVGGPNTGELFF
D gene: -; clone size: -; V gene: TRBV15; J gene: TRBJ1-5; CDR3 DNA: TGTGCCACCAGCAGAGTGGCGGTTAGCAATCAGCCCCAGCATTTT; CDR3 protein: CATSRVAVSNQPQHF
D gene: TRBD2; clone size: -; V gene: TRBV6-1; J gene: TRBJ2-7; CDR3 DNA: TGTGCCAGCAGTGAAGCCTTCGGGGGGGCCTACGAGCAGTACTTC; CDR3 protein: CASSEAFGGAYEQYF
D gene: -; clone size: once; V gene: TRBV29-1; J gene: TRBJ1-3; CDR3 DNA: TGCAGCGTCGAGCACAGAGCTGGAAACACCATATATTTT; CDR3 protein: CSVEHRAGNTIYF
D gene: TRBD1; clone size: -; V gene: TRBV27; J gene: TRBJ2-7; CDR3 DNA: TGTGCCAGCAGTCCTAGGGACAGGCCGCAGCAGTACTTC; CDR3 protein: CASSPRDRPQQYF
D gene: -; clone size: -; V gene: TRBV5-6; J gene: TRBJ1-1; CDR3 DNA: TGTGCCAGCAGCACCCGTGGGGGAGGCACTGAAGCTTTCTTT; CDR3 protein: CASSTRGGGTEAFF
D gene: TRBD1; clone size: -; V gene: TRBV2; J gene: TRBJ1-5; CDR3 DNA: TGTGCCAGCAGGGGTACAGGGGGCAATCAGCCCCAGCATTTT; CDR3 protein: CASRGTGGNQPQHF
D gene: -; clone size: few; V gene: TRBV30; J gene: TRBJ2-3; CDR3 DNA: TGTGCCTGGAGCACGAGGACCTCCCAGGGTACGCAGTATTTT; CDR3 protein: CAWSTRTSQGTQYF
D gene: -; clone size: -; V gene: TRBV5-4; J gene: TRBJ2-2; CDR3 DNA: TGTGCCAGCAGCTTGTGGACAGCGAACACCGGGGAGCTGTTTTTT; CDR3 protein: CASSLWTANTGELFF
D gene: TRBD2; clone size: -; V gene: TRBV10-2; J gene: TRBJ2-3; CDR3 DNA: TGCGCCAGCCAAGACCAACTAGCGTCCACAGATACGCAGTATTTT; CDR3 protein: CASQDQLASTDTQYF
D gene: TRBD1; clone size: -; V gene: TRBV6-5; J gene: TRBJ2-3; CDR3 DNA: TGTGCCAGCAGCCGTCTTGGGACAGCCACAGATACGCAGTATTTT; CDR3 protein: CASSRLGTATDTQYF
D gene: TRBD1; clone size: -; V gene: TRBV6-5; J gene: TRBJ2-7; CDR3 DNA: TGTGCCAGCAGCCGGGACAGGGCCTCCTACGAGCAGTACTTC; CDR3 protein: CASSRDRASYEQYF
D gene: -; clone size: -; V gene: TRBV30; J gene: TRBJ2-7; CDR3 DNA: TGTGCCTGGAAACCTGGGGCGTCCTACGAGCAGTACTTC; CDR3 protein: CAWKPGASYEQYF
D gene: TRBD1; clone size: -; V gene: TRBV24-1; J gene: TRBJ1-1; CDR3 DNA: TGTGCCACCAGTGATGGACGGGACAGGACTAAAGCTTTCTTT; CDR3 protein: CATSDGRDRTKAFF
D gene: -; clone size: -; V gene: TRBV28; J gene: TRBJ2-7; CDR3 DNA: TGTGCCAGTGGCACGGCCGGGACAACCTACGAGCAGTACTTC; CDR3 protein: CASGTAGTTYEQYF
D gene: -; clone size: -; V gene: TRBV6-1; J gene: TRBJ2-7; CDR3 DNA: TGTGCCAGCAGTGAAGCAGGGCTTGGCGGCCTCAGGGGAGGGGAATTC; CDR3 protein: CASSEAGLGGLRGGEF
D gene: TRBD1; clone size: once; V gene: TRBV6-5; J gene: TRBJ2-7; CDR3 DNA: TGTGCCAGCAGTTACAGCCAGGGGGTGGGTTACGAGCAGTACTTC; CDR3 protein: CASSYSQGVGYEQYF
D gene: TRBD1; clone size: -; V gene: TRBV9; J gene: TRBJ2-4; CDR3 DNA: TGTGCCAGCGCCCGATGGGGGACAGGGGAAAACATTCAGTACTTC; CDR3 protein: CASARWGTGENIQYF
D gene: -; clone size: few; V gene: TRBV7-9; J gene: TRBJ2-7; CDR3 DNA: TGTGCCAGCAGCTTAGGGGGGAACAGGGCGTACGAGCAGTACTTC; CDR3 protein: CASSLGGNRAYEQYF
D gene: -; clone size: once; V gene: TRBV6-5; J gene: TRBJ2-2; CDR3 DNA: TGTGCCAGCAGCCTTTTCACCGGGGAGCTGTTTTTT; CDR3 protein: CASSLFTGELFF
D gene: TRBD1; clone size: -; V gene: TRBV5-1; J gene: TRBJ2-7; CDR3 DNA: TGCGCCAGCAGCTTGGGCGGGACAGGGCTCTCCTACGAGCAGTACTTC; CDR3 protein: CASSLGGTGLSYEQYF
D gene: TRBD1; clone size: -; V gene: TRBV15; J gene: TRBJ2-4; CDR3 DNA: TGTGCCACCAGCAGCCTCCGGGACAGTTCCCTTTTAGCCAAAAACATTCAGTACTTC; CDR3 protein: CATSSLRDSSLLAKNIQYF
D gene: -; clone size: -; V gene: TRBV5-1; J gene: TRBJ1-5; CDR3 DNA: TGCGCCAGCAGCTTGGAGGGGCACCCCAATCAGCCCCAGCATTTT; CDR3 protein: CASSLEGHPNQPQHF
D gene: -; clone size: -; V gene: TRBV30; J gene: TRBJ1-1; CDR3 DNA: TGTGCCTGGAGTGACGTGTCCCCGGGATGGGCTGAAGCTTTCTTT; CDR3 protein: CAWSDVSPGWAEAFF
D gene: TRBD1; clone size: -; V gene: TRBV10-3; J gene: TRBJ1-1; CDR3 DNA: TGTGCCATCAAAGGGACAGGGGCTGAAGCTTTCTTT; CDR3 protein: CAIKGTGAEAFF
D gene: TRBD1; clone size: -; V gene: TRBV29-1; J gene: TRBJ1-1; CDR3 DNA: TGCATAGGACAGGAAAACACTGAAGCTTTCTTT; CDR3 protein: CIGQENTEAFF
D gene: TRBD1; clone size: -; V gene: TRBV5-1; J gene: TRBJ2-3; CDR3 DNA: TGCGCCAGCAGCCAAGGACAGGGGAGCACAGATACGCAGTATTTT; CDR3 protein: CASSQGQGSTDTQYF